This is a list of T cell receptor beta chains from one sample in a study of identical twins. One entry per CDR3 protein results from TCRdb running MiXCR on the 5' RACE reads. The top ten hold roughly 4% of the sample, which has hundreds of thousands of distinct CDR3 sequences, around 20% seen once. This sample also belongs to another study, concerning T cells expressing NK-cell markers.

Source material: PBMCs. These receptors were obtained from a woman between 18 and 29 years old in good health. The CDR3 runs from the conserved cysteine through the conserved F or W. The D gene is left open where the match is weak. Clone size is stated in some rows and not others, as once, few, many or a class when expanded.

size	V	J	D	DNA	CDR3
few	TRBV9	TRBJ2-7	TRBD1	TGTGCCAGCAGCGCAGGGGGTATTGGCTACGAGCAGTACTTC	CASSAGGIGYEQYF
.	TRBV5-6	TRBJ2-1	.	TGTGCCAGCAGCTTGCAGCCCCCCAGGCCCTACAATGAGCAGTTCTTC	CASSLQPPRPYNEQFF
.	TRBV5-1	TRBJ1-4	.	TGCGCCAGCAGCTCAGGGGCGGCTAATGAAAAACTGTTTTTT	CASSSGAANEKLFF
.	TRBV27	TRBJ2-7	.	TGTGCCAGCAGTTTAAAGTTGGGGTGGGGGGGCGAGTTCCAGCAGTACTTC	CASSLKLGWGGEFQQYF
few	TRBV11-2	TRBJ2-1	TRBD1	TGTGCCAGCAGCGCCGCACTTATCCGCACCCGGGACAGTCCCTACAATGAGCAGTTCTTC	CASSAALIRTRDSPYNEQFF
many	TRBV7-2	TRBJ2-1	.	TGTGCCAGCAGCTTAAATGGGGGCAGGGGTGAGCAGTTCTTC	CASSLNGGRGEQFF
.	TRBV24-1	TRBJ2-2	TRBD1	TGTGCCACCAGTGATTTTCGACAGGGAACCGGGGAGCTGTTTTTT	CATSDFRQGTGELFF
many	TRBV27	TRBJ2-2	.	TGTGCCAGCATAATTGGGACCCCTACCGGGAGCGGGGAGCTGTTTTTT	CASIIGTPTGSGELFF
.	TRBV5-1	TRBJ2-6	.	TGCGCCAGCAGCCTCGGGAGCTCTGAGGCCAACGTCCTGACTTTC	CASSLGSSEANVLTF
many	TRBV5-1	TRBJ2-3	TRBD2	TGCGCCAGCCAGAGCGGGGGGGCGGAAGATACGCAGTATTTT	CASQSGGAEDTQYF
few	TRBV29-1	TRBJ2-2	TRBD1	TGCAGTTCCCCGGGACAGTCGAACACCGGGGAGCTGTTTTTT	CSSPGQSNTGELFF
.	TRBV4-3	TRBJ2-2	TRBD2	TGCGCCAGCAGCTCTCACTCATTTACTAGCGGGATCGACACCGGGGAGCTGTTTTTT	CASSSHSFTSGIDTGELFF
few	TRBV5-5	TRBJ2-3	.	TGTGCCAGCAGCTTGCTCCTAGCACACACAGATACGCAGTATTTT	CASSLLLAHTDTQYF
few	TRBV20-1	TRBJ1-5	.	TGCAGTGCTAGTTCCGACACGGGGAGCAATCAGCCCCAGCATTTT	CSASSDTGSNQPQHF
.	TRBV10-3	TRBJ2-3	TRBD1	TGTGCCATCAGGGGGACAGGGGCCGGAGATACGCAGTATTTT	CAIRGTGAGDTQYF
few	TRBV5-1	TRBJ2-1	.	TGCGCCAGCAGCATTAGCGGTGACTCCTACAATGAGCAGTTCTTC	CASSISGDSYNEQFF
few	TRBV9	TRBJ2-2	.	TGTGCCAGCAGCGTACTAGAGGTCGGGGAGCTGTTTTTT	CASSVLEVGELFF
few	TRBV6-6	TRBJ2-1	TRBD2	TGTGCCAGTGAGCGGGACCCCTACAATGAGCAGTTCTTC	CASERDPYNEQFF
few	TRBV9	TRBJ2-1	.	TGTGCCAGCAACCCAACCGACGGGGATGAGCAGTTCTTC	CASNPTDGDEQFF
.	TRBV11-2	TRBJ2-4	.	TGTGCCAGCAGTCCCGGGGCCCGGAGGGGGACAAAAAACATTCAGTACTTC	CASSPGARRGTKNIQYF
few	TRBV12-5	TRBJ2-2	TRBD2	TGTGCTAGTGGGGCGGGACTAGAGAACACCGGGGAGCTGTTTTTT	CASGAGLENTGELFF
many	TRBV29-1	TRBJ2-7	TRBD2	TGCAGCGTTGAATGGACTAGCGGACCCTACGAGCAGTACTTC	CSVEWTSGPYEQYF
few	TRBV9	TRBJ2-1	.	TGTGCCAGCAGCGTAACTAGGGGGACTGAGCAGTTCTTC	CASSVTRGTEQFF
.	TRBV9	TRBJ2-3	TRBD1	TGTGCCAGCAGCGTAGGTGGGGGACAGCGCACAGATACGCAGTATTTT	CASSVGGGQRTDTQYF
.	TRBV7-2	TRBJ2-5	.	TGTGCCAGCAGCTCGCGATCAGTGGCGACCCAGTACTTC	CASSSRSVATQYF
few	TRBV20-1	TRBJ1-2	TRBD1	TGCAGTGCTAGAGTCGTAGGGGGCTCTCCTAACTATGGCTACACCTTC	CSARVVGGSPNYGYTF
few	TRBV6-5	TRBJ2-3	.	TGTGCCAGCAGTTACGGGATGGGCCGTCGCGGGGGCACAGATACGCAGTATTTT	CASSYGMGRRGGTDTQYF
once	TRBV27	TRBJ2-5	TRBD2	TGTGCCAGCAGCCAAGCGGGAGGGCCGAGAGAGACCCAGTACTTC	CASSQAGGPRETQYF
.	TRBV12-3/TRBV12-4	TRBJ1-1	.	TGTGCCAGCAGTTTAAGGTGGGGGGTGGGGTGGACTGAAGCTTTCTTT	CASSLRWGVGWTEAFF
.	TRBV7-6	TRBJ2-7	.	TGTGCCAGCAGCTTAGATAGCCCGGCCGGTTACTACGAGCAGTACTTC	CASSLDSPAGYYEQYF
few	TRBV12-3/TRBV12-4	TRBJ2-7	.	TGTGCCAGCAGTACTACGGGACCCTACGAGCAGTACTTC	CASSTTGPYEQYF
.	TRBV12-3/TRBV12-4	TRBJ2-2	TRBD2	TGTGCCAGCACCGGAGGACTAGCCACTGGGGAGCTGTTTTTT	CASTGGLATGELFF
.	TRBV9	TRBJ2-1	TRBD2	TGTGCCAGCAGCGTCCACCGGACTAGCGGGGGGGCCCATGAGCAGTTCTTC	CASSVHRTSGGAHEQFF
few	TRBV12-3/TRBV12-4	TRBJ2-3	.	TGTGCCAGCGCCCGCTACACAGATACGCAGTATTTT	CASARYTDTQYF
.	TRBV5-1	TRBJ2-3	.	TGCGCCAGCAGCTTATACCGGGGTTCGGCAGATACGCAGTATTTT	CASSLYRGSADTQYF
.	TRBV24-1	TRBJ2-4	.	TGTGCCACCAACAGGGTGGACGTTTTAGCCAAAAACATTCAGTACTTC	CATNRVDVLAKNIQYF
.	TRBV12-3/TRBV12-4	TRBJ2-1	TRBD2	TGTGCCAGCAGTGCCCGGGGGGTGGATGAGCAGTTCTTC	CASSARGVDEQFF
many	TRBV7-8	TRBJ2-1	.	TGTGCCAGCAGCTTAACTCGCCTAGCGATTGAGCAGTTCTTC	CASSLTRLAIEQFF
.	TRBV7-2	TRBJ2-1	TRBD2	TGTGCCAGCAGCTTAGTCCTAGCGGGGTACAATGAGCAGTTCTTC	CASSLVLAGYNEQFF
.	TRBV4-3	TRBJ2-7	.	TGCGCCAGCAGCCTCGAAGGCGGCGTAGCCTACGAGCAGTACTTC	CASSLEGGVAYEQYF
few	TRBV7-8	TRBJ2-7	.	TGTGCCAGCAGCTTAATCAATGCCGACGAGCAGTACTTC	CASSLINADEQYF
many	TRBV9	TRBJ2-1	TRBD1	TGTGCCAGCAGTCCGGGACAGGGTTCCTACAATGAGCAGTTCTTC	CASSPGQGSYNEQFF
many	TRBV12-3/TRBV12-4	TRBJ2-7	.	TGTGCCAGCAGTTTAATCGCAGGTACCTACGAGCAGTACTTC	CASSLIAGTYEQYF